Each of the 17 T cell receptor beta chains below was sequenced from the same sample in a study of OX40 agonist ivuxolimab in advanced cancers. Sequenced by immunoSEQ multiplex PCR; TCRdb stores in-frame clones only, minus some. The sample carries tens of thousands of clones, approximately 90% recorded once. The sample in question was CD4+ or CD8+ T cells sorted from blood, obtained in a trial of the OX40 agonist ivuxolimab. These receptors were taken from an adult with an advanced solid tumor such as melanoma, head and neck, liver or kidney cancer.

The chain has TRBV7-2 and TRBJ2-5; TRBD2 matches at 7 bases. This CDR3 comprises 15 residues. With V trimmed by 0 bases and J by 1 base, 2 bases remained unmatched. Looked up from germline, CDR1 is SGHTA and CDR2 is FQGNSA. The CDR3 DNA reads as TGTGCCAGCAGCTTAGCTCGGGGGGTCCAAGAGACCCAGTACTTC. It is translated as CASSLARGVQETQYF.

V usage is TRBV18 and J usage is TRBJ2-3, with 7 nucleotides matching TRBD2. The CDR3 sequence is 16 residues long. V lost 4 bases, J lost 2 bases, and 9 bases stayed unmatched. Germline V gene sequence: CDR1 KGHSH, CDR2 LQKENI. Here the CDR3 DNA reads TGTGCCAGCTCACTTAAAGGACTAGTTGACACAGATACGCAGTATTTT. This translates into CASSLKGLVDTDTQYF.

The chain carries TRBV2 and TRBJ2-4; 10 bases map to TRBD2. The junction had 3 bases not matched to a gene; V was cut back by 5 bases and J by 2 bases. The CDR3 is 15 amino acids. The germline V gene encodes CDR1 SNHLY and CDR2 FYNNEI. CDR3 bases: TGTGCCAGCAGTCGGACTAGCGGATCCAAAAACATTCAGTACTTC. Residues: CASSRTSGSKNIQYF. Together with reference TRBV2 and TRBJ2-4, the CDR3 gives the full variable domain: EPEVTQTPSHQVTQMGQEVILRCVPISNHLYFYWYRQILGQKVEFLVSFYNNEISEKSEIFDDQFSVERPDGSNFTLKIRSTKLEDSAMYFCASSRTSGSKNIQYFGAGTRLSVL.

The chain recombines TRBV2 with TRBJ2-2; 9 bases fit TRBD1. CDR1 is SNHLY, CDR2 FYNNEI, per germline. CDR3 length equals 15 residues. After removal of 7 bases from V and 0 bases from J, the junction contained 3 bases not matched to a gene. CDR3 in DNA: TGTGCCAGCAAGAGACAGGGGGCGAACACCGGGGAGCTGTTTTTT. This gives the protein CASKRQGANTGELFF.

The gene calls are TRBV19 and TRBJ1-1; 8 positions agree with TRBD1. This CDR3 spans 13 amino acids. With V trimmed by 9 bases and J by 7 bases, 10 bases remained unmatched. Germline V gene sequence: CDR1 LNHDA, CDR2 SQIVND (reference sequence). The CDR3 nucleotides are TGTGCCAGCAACCGGGGACAGGCCCTTGAAGCTTTCTTT. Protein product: CASNRGQALEAFF.

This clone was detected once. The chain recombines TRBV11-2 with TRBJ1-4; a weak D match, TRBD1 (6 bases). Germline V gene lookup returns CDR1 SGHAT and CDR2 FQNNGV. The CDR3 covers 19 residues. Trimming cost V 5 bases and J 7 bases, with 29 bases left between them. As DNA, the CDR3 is TGTGCCAGCAGCAAAAAACTCCGGGACACAAATCTCCCAACTGAAAAACTGTTTTTT. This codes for CASSKKLRDTNLPTEKLFF.

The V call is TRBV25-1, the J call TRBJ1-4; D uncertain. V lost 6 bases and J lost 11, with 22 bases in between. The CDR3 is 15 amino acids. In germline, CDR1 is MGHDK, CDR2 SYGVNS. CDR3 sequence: CASRDVGGAIGKLFF. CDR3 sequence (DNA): TGTGCCAGCAGAGACGTCGGCGGTGCCATCGGGAAACTGTTTTTT.

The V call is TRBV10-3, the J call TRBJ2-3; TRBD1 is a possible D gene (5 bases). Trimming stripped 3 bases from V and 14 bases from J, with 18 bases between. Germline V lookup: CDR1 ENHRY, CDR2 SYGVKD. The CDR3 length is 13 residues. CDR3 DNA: TGTGCCATCAGTGAACCGACAGCCCCGCGGTCGTATTTT. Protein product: CAISEPTAPRSYF.

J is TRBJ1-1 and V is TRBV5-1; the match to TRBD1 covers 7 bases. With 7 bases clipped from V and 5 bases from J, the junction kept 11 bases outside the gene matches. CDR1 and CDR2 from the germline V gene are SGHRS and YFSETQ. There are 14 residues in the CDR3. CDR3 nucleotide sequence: TGCGCCAGCTCCTTTCAGGGGGGTGGAACTGAAGCTTTCTTT. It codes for CASSFQGGGTEAFF.

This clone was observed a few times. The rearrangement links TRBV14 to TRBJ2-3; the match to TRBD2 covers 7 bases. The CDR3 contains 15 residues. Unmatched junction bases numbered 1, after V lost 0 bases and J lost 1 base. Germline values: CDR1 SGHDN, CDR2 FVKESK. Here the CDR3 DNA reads TGTGCCAGCAGCCAAGAAGGGAGGGGCACAGATACGCAGTATTTT. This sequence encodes CASSQEGRGTDTQYF.

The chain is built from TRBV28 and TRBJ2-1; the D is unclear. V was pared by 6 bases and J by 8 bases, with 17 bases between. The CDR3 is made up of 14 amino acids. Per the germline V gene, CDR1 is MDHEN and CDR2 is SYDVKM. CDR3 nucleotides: TGTGCCAGCAGAGGCGGTAACAGTCTGGATGAGCAGTTCTTC. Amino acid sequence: CASRGGNSLDEQFF. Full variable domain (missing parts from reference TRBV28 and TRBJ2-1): DVKVTQSSRYLVKRTGEKVFLECVQDMDHENMFWYRQDPGLGLRLIYFSYDVKMKEKGDIPEGYSVSREKKERFSLILESASTNQTSMYLCASRGGNSLDEQFFGPGTRLTVL.

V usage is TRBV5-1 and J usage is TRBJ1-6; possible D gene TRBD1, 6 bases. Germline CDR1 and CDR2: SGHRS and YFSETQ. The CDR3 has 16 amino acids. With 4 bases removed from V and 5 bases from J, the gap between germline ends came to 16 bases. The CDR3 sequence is CASSRGPALNNSPLHF. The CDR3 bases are TGCGCCAGCAGCCGGGGGCCCGCACTCAATAATTCACCCCTCCACTTT. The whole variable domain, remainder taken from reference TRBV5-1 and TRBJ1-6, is KAGVTQTPRYLIKTRGQQVTLSCSPISGHRSVSWYQQTPGQGLQFLFEYFSETQRNKGNFPGRFSGRQFSNSRSEMNVSTLELGDSALYLCASSRGPALNNSPLHFGNGTRLTVT.

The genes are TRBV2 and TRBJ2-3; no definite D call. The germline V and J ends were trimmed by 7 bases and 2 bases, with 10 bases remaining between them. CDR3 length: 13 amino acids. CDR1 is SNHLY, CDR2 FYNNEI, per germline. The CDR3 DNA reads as TGTGCCAGCATCGGGCACCTCACAGATACGCAGTATTTT. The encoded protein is CASIGHLTDTQYF.

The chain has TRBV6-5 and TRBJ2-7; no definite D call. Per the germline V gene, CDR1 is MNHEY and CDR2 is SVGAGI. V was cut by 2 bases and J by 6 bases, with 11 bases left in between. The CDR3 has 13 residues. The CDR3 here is CASSYGRGFEQYF. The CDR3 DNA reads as TGTGCCAGCAGTTACGGGCGTGGGTTCGAGCAGTACTTC.

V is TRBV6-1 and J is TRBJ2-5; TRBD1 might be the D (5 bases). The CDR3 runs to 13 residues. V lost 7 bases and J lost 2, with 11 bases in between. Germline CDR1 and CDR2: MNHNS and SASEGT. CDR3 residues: CASTTATQETQYF. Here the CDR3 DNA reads TGTGCCAGCACGACAGCAACACAAGAGACCCAGTACTTC.

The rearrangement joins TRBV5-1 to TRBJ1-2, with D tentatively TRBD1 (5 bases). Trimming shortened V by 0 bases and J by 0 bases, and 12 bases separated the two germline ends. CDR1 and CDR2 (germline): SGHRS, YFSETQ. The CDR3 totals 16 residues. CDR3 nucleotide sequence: TGCGCCAGCAGCTTGGCGGGGCAGTCAACTAACTATGGCTACACCTTC. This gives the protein CASSLAGQSTNYGYTF.

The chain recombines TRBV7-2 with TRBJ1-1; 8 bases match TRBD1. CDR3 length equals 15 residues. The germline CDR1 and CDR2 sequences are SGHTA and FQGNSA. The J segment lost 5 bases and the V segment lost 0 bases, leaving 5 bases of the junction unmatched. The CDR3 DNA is TGTGCCAGCAGCTTAGCGGGACAGGTCAGGACTGAAGCTTTCTTT. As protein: CASSLAGQVRTEAFF.